This T cell receptor beta chain was sequenced in a study of neurological immune-mediated disorders. TCRdb re-called the 5' RACE reads through MiXCR, storing one row per CDR3 protein. The table records 20,000 to 25,000 distinct CDR3 sequences, 8% to 13% of them present only once. In its sample, this clonotype was seen many times. The CDR3 is 12 amino acids. Germline CDR1 is MNHEY and CDR2 is SVGEGT. With 5 bases clipped from V and 11 bases from J, the junction kept 4 bases outside the gene matches. Sequenced: PBMCs. The genes are TRBV6-2 or TRBV6-3 and TRBJ2-7; 12 bases line up with TRBD2. The source is a woman between 55 and 75 years old with HTLV-1-associated myelopathy (HAM/TSP). CDR3 protein: CASSLGLAGKYF. The CDR3 DNA follows: TGTGCCAGCAGTCTTGGACTAGCGGGGAAGTACTTC.